This TCR beta chain appears in the sequencing data of a study of identical twins. TCRdb processed the 5' RACE reads anew with MiXCR; each CDR3 protein has one entry. Of around 500,000 distinct CDR3 sequences in the sample, approximately 15% were seen once. This clonotype was detected a few times. The germline V gene encodes CDR1 KGHSH and CDR2 LQKENI. Between the trimmed V and J ends, which lost 0 bases and 4 bases, there was a span of 9 bases. There are 15 residues in the CDR3. The sample was also linked to a second study, of yellow fever vaccine responses in identical twins.

The chain is built from TRBV18 and TRBJ2-2; D gene uncertain. The TCR comes from a woman aged 18-30 years in good health. The specimen sequenced was CD4+ T cells sorted from blood. Written as DNA, the CDR3 is TGTGCCAGCTCACCACCGACGGGCGGCACCGGGGAGCTGTTTTTT. It encodes CASSPPTGGTGELFF.